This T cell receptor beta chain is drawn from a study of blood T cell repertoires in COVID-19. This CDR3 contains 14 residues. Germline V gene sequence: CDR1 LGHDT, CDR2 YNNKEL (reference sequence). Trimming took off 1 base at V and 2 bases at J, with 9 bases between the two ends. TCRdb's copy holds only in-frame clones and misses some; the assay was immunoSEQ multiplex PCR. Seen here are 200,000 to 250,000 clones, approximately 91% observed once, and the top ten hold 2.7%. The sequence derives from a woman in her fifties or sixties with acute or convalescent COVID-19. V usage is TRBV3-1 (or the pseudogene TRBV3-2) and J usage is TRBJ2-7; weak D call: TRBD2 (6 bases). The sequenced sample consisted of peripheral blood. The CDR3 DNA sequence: TGTGCCAGCAGCCAAGGGAGGGTGACCTACGAGCAGTACTTC. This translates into CASSQGRVTYEQYF.